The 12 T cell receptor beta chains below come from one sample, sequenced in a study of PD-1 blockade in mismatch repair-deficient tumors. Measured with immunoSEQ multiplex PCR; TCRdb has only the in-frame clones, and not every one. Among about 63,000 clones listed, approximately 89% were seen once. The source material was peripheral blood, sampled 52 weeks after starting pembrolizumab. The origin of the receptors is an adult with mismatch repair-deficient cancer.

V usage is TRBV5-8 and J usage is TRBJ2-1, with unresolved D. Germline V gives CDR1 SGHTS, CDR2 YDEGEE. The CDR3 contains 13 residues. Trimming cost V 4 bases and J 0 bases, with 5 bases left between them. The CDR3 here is CASSLSSYNEQFF. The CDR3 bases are TGTGCCAGCAGCCTGAGCTCCTACAATGAGCAGTTCTTC.

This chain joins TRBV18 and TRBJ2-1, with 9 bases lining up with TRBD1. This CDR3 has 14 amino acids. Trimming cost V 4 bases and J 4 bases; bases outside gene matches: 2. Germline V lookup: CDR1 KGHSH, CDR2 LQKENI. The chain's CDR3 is CASSRDRAYNEQFF. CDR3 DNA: TGTGCCAGCTCACGGGACAGGGCATACAATGAGCAGTTCTTC.

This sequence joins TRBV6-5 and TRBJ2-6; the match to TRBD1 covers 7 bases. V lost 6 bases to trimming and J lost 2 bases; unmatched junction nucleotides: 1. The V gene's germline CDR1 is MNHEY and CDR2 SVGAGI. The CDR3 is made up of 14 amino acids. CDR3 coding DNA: TGTGCCAGCAGAACAGGGGCTGGGGCCAACGTCCTGACTTTC. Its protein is CASRTGAGANVLTF.

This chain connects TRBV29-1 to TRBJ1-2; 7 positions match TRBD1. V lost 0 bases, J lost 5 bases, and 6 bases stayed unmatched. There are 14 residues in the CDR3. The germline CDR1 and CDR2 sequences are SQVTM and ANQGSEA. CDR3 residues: CSVEETRQGYGYTF. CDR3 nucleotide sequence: TGCAGCGTTGAAGAGACGAGACAGGGTTATGGCTACACCTTC.

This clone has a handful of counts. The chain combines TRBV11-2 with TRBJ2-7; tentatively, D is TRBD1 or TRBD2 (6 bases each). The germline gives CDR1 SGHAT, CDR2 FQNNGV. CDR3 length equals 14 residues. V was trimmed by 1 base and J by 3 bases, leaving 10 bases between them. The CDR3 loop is CASSLGRGGYEQYF. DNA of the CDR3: TGTGCCAGCAGCTTAGGCAGGGGAGGCTACGAGCAGTACTTC. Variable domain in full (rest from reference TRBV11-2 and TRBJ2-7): EAGVAQSPRYKIIEKRQSVAFWCNPISGHATLYWYQQILGQGPKLLIQFQNNGVVDDSQLPKDRFSAERLKGVDSTLKIQPAKLEDSAVYLCASSLGRGGYEQYFGPGTRLTVT.

DNA for the CDR3: TGCAGCGTTGCGTCAGCACTCCCACGCGAGCAGTACTTC. Translation: CSVASALPREQYF. This chain joins TRBV29-1 and TRBJ2-7, with D uncertain. The germline V gene has CDR1 SQVTM and CDR2 ANQGSEA. This CDR3 region has 13 residues. Trimming stripped 4 bases from V and 6 bases from J, with 16 bases between.

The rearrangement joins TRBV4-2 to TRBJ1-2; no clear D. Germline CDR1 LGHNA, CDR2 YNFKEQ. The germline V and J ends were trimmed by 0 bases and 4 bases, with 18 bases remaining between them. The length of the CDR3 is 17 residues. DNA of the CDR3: TGTGCCAGCAGCCAAGAGCAAACATCAGCTACCTTCTATGGCTACACCTTC. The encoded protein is CASSQEQTSATFYGYTF.

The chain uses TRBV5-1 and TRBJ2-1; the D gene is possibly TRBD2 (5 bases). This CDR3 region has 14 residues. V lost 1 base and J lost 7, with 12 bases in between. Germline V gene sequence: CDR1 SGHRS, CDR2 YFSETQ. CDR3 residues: CASSLRLAENEQFF. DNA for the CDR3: TGCGCCAGCAGCTTGCGTCTAGCAGAAAATGAGCAGTTCTTC. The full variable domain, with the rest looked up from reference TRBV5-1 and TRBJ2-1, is KAGVTQTPRYLIKTRGQQVTLSCSPISGHRSVSWYQQTPGQGLQFLFEYFSETQRNKGNFPGRFSGRQFSNSRSEMNVSTLELGDSALYLCASSLRLAENEQFFGPGTRLTVL.

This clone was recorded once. This CDR3 reads CASSLAGTGSYEQYF. The CDR3 DNA is TGTGCCAGCAGCTTGGCGGGGACAGGGTCCTACGAGCAGTACTTC. J is TRBJ2-7 and V is TRBV5-6; 9 nucleotides line up with TRBD1. Trimming took 0 bases from V and 1 from J; bases not matched to a gene: 2. The length of the CDR3 is 15 residues. CDR1 SGHDT and CDR2 YYEEEE come from the germline V gene.

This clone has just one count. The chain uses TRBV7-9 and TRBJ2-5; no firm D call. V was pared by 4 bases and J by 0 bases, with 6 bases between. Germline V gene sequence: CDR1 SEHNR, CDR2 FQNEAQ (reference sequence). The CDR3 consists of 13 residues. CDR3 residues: CASSSNHQETQYF. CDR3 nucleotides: TGTGCCAGCAGCTCCAACCACCAAGAGACCCAGTACTTC.

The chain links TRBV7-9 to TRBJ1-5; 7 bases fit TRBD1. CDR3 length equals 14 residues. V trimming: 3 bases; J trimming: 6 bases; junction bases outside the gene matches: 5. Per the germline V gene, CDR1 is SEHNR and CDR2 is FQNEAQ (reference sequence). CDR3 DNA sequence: TGTGCCAGCAGCTTTGGGACAGAAGGTCAGCCCCAGCATTTT. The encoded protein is CASSFGTEGQPQHF. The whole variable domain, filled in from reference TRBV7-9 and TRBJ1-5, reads DTGVSQNPRHKITKRGQNVTFRCDPISEHNRLYWYRQTLGQGPEFLTYFQNEAQLEKSRLLSDRFSAERPKGSFSTLEIQRTEQGDSAMYLCASSFGTEGQPQHFGDGTRLSIL.

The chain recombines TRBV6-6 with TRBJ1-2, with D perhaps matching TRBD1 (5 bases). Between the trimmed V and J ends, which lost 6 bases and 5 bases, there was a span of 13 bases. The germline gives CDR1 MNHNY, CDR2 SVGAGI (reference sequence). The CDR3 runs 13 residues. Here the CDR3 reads CASSRREGYGYTF. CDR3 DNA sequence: TGTGCCAGCAGCCGCAGGGAGGGTTATGGCTACACCTTC.